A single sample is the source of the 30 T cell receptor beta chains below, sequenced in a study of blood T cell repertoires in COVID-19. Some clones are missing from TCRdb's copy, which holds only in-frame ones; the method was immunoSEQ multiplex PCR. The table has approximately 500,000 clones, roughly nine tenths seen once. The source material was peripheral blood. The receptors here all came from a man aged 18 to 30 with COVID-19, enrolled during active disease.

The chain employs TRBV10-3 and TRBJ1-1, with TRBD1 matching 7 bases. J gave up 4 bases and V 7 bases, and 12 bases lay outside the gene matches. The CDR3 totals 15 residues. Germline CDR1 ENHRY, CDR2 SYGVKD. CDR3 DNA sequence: TGTGCCATCACCTCCCGACCCGACAGGGTCACTGAAGCTTTCTTT. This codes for CAITSRPDRVTEAFF.

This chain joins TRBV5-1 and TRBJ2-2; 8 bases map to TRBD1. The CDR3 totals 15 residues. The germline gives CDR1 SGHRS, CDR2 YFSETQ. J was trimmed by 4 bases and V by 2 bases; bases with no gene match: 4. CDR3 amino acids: CASSFDRGGTGELFF. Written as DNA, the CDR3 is TGCGCCAGCAGCTTCGACAGGGGCGGCACCGGGGAGCTGTTTTTT.

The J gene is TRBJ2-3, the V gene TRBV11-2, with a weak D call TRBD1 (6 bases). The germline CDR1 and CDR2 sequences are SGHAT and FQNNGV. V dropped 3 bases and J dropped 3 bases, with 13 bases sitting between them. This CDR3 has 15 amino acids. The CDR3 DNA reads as TGTGCCAGCAGCTTCATTCAGGGGAAGACAGATACGCAGTATTTT. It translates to CASSFIQGKTDTQYF.

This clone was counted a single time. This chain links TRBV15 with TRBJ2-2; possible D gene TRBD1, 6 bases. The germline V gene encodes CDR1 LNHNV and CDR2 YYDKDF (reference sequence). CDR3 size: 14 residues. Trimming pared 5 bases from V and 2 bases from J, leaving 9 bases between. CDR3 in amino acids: CATSSRGNTGELFF. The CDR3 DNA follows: TGTGCCACCAGCTCCAGGGGTAACACCGGGGAGCTGTTTTTT.

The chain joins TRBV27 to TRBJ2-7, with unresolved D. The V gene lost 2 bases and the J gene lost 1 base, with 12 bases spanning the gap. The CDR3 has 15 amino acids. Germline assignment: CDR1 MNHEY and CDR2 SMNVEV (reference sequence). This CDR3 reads CASSLQAFNSYEQYF. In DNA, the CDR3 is TGTGCCAGCAGTTTACAGGCATTCAATTCCTACGAGCAGTACTTC.

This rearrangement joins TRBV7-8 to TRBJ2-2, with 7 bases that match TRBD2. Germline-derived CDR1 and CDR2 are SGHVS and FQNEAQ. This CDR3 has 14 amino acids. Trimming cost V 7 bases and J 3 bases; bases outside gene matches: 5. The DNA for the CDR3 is TGTGCCAGCACAGGTCTAGCGGACACCGGGGAGCTGTTTTTT. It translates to CASTGLADTGELFF.

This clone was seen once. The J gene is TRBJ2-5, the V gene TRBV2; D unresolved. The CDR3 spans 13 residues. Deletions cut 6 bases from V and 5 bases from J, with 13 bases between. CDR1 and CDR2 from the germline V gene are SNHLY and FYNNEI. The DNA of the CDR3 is TGTGCCAGCAGCGGTTACGAAGCGGAGACCCAGTACTTC. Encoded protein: CASSGYEAETQYF. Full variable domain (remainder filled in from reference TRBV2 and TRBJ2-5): EPEVTQTPSHQVTQMGQEVILRCVPISNHLYFYWYRQILGQKVEFLVSFYNNEISEKSEIFDDQFSVERPDGSNFTLKIRSTKLEDSAMYFCASSGYEAETQYFGPGTRLLVL.

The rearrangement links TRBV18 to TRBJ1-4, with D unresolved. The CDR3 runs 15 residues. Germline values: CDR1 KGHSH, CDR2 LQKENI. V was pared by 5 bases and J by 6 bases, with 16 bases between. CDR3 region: CASSSQVERHEKLFF. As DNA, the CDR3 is TGTGCCAGCTCATCGCAGGTGGAGCGGCATGAAAAACTGTTTTTT.

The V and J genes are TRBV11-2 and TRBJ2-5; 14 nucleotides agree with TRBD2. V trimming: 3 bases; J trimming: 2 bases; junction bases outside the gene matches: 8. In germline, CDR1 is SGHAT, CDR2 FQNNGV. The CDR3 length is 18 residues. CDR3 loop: CASSFGPTSGRDQETQYF. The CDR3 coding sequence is TGTGCCAGCAGCTTTGGACCGACTAGCGGGAGGGATCAAGAGACCCAGTACTTC. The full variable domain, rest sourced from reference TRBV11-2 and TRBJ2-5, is EAGVAQSPRYKIIEKRQSVAFWCNPISGHATLYWYQQILGQGPKLLIQFQNNGVVDDSQLPKDRFSAERLKGVDSTLKIQPAKLEDSAVYLCASSFGPTSGRDQETQYFGPGTRLLVL.

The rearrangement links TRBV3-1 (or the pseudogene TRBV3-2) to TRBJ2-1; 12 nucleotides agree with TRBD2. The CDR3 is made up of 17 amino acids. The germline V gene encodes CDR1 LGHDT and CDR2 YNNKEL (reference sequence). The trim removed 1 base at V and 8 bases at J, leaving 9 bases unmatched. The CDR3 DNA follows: TGTGCCAGCAGCCAAGCGCTAGCGGGAGGGTTAGCACATGAGCAGTTCTTC. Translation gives CASSQALAGGLAHEQFF.

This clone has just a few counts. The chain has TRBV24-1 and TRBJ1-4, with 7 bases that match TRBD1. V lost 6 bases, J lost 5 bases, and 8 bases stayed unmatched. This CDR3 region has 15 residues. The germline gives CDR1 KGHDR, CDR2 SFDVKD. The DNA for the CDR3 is TGTGCCACCAGTTATGCTGGACAGGTGAATGAAAAACTGTTTTTT. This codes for CATSYAGQVNEKLFF.

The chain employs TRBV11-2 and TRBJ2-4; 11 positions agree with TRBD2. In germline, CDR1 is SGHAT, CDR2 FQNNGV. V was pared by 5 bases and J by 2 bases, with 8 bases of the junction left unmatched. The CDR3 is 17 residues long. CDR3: CASSPQLAGVTKNIQYF. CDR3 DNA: TGTGCCAGCAGCCCACAACTAGCGGGAGTGACCAAAAACATTCAGTACTTC.

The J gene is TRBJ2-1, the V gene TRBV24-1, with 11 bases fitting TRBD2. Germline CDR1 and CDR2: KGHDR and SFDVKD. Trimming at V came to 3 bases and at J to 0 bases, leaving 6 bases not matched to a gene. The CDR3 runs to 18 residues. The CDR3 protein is CATSDPGLAGSSYNEQFF. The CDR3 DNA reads TGTGCCACCAGTGATCCCGGACTAGCGGGCAGCTCCTACAATGAGCAGTTCTTC.

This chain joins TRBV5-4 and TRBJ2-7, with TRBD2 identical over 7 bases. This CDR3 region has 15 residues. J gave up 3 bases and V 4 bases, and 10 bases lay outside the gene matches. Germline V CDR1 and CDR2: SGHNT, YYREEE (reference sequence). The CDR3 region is CASSDDPSGGYEQYF. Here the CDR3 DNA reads TGTGCCAGCAGCGACGATCCCTCGGGGGGCTACGAGCAGTACTTC.

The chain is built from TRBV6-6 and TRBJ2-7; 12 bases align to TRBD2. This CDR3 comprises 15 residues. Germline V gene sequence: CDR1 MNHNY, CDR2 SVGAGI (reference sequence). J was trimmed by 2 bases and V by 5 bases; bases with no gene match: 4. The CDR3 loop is CASSTSGRHPYEQYF. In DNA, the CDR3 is TGTGCCAGCAGTACTAGCGGGAGGCATCCCTACGAGCAGTACTTC.

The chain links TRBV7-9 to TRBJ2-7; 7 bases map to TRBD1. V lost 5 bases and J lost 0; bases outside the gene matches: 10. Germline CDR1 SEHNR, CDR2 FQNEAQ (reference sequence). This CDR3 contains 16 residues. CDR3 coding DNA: TGTGCCAGCAGCACCTCGGACAGGAGGAGCTCCTACGAGCAGTACTTC. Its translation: CASSTSDRRSSYEQYF.

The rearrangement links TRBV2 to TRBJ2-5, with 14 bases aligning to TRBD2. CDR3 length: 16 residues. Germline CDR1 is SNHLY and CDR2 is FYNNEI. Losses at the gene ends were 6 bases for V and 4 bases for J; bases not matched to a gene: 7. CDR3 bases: TGTGCCAGCAGCCAATTCGGGACTAGCGGGGGAGAGACCCAGTACTTC. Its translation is CASSQFGTSGGETQYF.

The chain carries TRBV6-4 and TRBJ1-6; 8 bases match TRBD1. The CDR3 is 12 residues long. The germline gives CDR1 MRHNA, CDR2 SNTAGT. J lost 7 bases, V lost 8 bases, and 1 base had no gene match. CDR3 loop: CASGQGNSPLHF. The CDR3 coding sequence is TGTGCCAGCGGACAGGGCAATTCACCCCTCCACTTT.

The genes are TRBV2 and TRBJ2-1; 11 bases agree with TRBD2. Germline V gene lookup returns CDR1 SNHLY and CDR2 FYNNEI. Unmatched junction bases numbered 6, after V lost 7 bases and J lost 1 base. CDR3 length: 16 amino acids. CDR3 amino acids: CASIRTSGQSYNEQFF. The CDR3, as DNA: TGTGCCAGCATTAGGACTAGCGGGCAATCCTACAATGAGCAGTTCTTC.

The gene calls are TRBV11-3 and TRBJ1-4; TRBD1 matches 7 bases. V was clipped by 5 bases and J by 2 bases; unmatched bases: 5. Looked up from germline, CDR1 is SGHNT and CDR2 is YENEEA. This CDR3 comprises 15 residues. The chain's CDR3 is CASSKQQGTNEKLFF. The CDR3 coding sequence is TGTGCCAGCAGCAAACAACAGGGGACTAATGAAAAACTGTTTTTT.

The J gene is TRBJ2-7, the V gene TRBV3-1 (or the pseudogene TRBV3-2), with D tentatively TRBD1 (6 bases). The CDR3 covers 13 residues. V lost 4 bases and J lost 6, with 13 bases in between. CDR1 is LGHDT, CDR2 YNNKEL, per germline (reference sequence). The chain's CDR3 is CASSPLPGAEQYF. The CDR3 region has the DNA TGTGCCAGCAGCCCGCTACCAGGGGCCGAGCAGTACTTC.

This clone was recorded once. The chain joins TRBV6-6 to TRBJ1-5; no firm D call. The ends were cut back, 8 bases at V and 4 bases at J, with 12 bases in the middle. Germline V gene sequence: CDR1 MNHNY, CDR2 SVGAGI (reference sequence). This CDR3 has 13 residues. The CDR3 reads CASGPEWNQPQHF. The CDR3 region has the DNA TGTGCCAGCGGGCCAGAATGGAATCAGCCCCAGCATTTT.

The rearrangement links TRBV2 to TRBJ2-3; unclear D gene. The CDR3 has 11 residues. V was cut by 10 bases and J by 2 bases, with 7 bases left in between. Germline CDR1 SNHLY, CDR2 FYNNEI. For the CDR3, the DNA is TGTGCCACCTCTACCACAGATACGCAGTATTTT. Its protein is CATSTTDTQYF.

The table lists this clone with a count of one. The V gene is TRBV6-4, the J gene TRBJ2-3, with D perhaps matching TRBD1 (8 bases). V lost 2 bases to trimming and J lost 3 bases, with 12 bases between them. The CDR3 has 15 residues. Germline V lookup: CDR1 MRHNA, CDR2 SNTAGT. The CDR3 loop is CASSDGQGGTDTQYF. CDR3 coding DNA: TGTGCCAGCAGTGACGGACAGGGAGGGACAGATACGCAGTATTTT.

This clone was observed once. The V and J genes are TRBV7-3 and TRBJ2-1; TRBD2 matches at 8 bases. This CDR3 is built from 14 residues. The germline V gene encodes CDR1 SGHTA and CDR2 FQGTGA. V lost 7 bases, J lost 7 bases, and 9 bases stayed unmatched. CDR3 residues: CASNNGASGNEQFF. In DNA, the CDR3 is TGTGCCAGCAATAATGGGGCTAGCGGGAATGAGCAGTTCTTC.

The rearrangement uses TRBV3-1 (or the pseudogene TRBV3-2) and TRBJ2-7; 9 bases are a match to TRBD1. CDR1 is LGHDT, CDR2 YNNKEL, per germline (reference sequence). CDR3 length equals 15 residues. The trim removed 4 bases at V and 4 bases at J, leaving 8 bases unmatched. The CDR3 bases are TGTGCCAGCAGCCTGGTCGGGACAGGGATGTACGAGCAGTACTTC. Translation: CASSLVGTGMYEQYF.

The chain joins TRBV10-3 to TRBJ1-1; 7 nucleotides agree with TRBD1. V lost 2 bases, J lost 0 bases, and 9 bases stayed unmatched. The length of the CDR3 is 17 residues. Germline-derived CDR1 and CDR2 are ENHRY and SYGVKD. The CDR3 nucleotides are TGTGCCATCAGTGAGACCGGGCGGGGACAGCTGAACACTGAAGCTTTCTTT. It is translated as CAISETGRGQLNTEAFF.

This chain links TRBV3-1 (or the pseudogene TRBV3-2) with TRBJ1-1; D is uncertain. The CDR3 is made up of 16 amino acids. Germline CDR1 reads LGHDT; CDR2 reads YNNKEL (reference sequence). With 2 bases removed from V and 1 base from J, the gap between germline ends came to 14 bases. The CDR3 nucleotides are TGTGCCAGCAGCCAAAGCAGCCCCCGGGGGAACACTGAAGCTTTCTTT. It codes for CASSQSSPRGNTEAFF.

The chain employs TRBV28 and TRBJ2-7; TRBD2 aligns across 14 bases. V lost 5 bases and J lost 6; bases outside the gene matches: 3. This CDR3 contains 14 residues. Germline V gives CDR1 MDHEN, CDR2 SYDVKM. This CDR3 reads CASSPGLAGAEQYF. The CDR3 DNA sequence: TGTGCCAGCAGTCCGGGACTAGCGGGGGCCGAGCAGTACTTC.

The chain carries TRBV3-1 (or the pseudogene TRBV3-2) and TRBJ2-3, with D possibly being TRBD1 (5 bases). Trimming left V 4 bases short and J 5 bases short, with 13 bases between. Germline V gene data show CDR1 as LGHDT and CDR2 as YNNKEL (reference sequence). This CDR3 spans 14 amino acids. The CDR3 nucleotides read TGTGCCAGCAGCCCGCCTAACAGGAGAGATACGCAGTATTTT. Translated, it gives CASSPPNRRDTQYF.